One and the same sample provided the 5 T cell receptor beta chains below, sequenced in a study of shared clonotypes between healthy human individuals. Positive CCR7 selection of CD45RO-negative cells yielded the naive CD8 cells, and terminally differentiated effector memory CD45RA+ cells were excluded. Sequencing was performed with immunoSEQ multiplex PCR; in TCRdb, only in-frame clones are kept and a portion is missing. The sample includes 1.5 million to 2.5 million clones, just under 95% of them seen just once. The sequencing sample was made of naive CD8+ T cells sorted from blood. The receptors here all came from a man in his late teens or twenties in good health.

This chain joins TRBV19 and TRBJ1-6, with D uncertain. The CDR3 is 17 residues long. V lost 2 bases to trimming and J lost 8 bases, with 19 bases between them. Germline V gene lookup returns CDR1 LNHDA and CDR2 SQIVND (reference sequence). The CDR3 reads CASSIRAPERNYSPLHF. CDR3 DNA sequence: TGTGCCAGTAGTATACGGGCCCCGGAGAGGAATTATTCACCCCTCCACTTT.

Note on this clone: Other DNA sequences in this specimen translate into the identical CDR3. CDR3 DNA sequence: TGTGCCAGCAGTTACCTTGGGGGCGGCGAGACCCAGTACTTC. Amino acids: CASSYLGGGETQYF. The chain links TRBV6-5 to TRBJ2-5, with D tentatively TRBD1 (6 bases). CDR1 and CDR2 (germline): MNHEY, SVGAGI. The CDR3 extends over 14 amino acids. The ends were cut back, 2 bases at V and 5 bases at J, with 12 bases in the middle.

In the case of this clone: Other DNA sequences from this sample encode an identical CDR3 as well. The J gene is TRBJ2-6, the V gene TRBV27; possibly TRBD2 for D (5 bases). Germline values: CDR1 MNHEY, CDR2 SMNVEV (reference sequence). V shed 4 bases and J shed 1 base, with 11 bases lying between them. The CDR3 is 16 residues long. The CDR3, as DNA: TGTGCCAGCAGTTCCCTCGGGGTATCTGGGGCCAACGTCCTGACTTTC. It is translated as CASSSLGVSGANVLTF.

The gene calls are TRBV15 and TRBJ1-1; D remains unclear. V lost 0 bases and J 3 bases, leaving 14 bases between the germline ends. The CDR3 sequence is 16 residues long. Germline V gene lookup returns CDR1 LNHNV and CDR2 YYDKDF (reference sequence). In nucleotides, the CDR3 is TGTGCCACCAGCAGAGACGCCCTATCCACAGACACTGAAGCTTTCTTT. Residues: CATSRDALSTDTEAFF.

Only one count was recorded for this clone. The CDR3: CASSGRSGAWGYGYTF. CDR3 bases: TGCGCCAGCAGTGGACGGTCAGGGGCTTGGGGCTATGGCTACACCTTC. V and J are TRBV10-2 and TRBJ1-2; D is perhaps TRBD1 (6 bases). The germline V gene encodes CDR1 WSHSY and CDR2 SAAADI. The CDR3 consists of 16 residues. The V end lost 4 bases, the J end lost 4 bases, and 19 bases lay between the germline ends.